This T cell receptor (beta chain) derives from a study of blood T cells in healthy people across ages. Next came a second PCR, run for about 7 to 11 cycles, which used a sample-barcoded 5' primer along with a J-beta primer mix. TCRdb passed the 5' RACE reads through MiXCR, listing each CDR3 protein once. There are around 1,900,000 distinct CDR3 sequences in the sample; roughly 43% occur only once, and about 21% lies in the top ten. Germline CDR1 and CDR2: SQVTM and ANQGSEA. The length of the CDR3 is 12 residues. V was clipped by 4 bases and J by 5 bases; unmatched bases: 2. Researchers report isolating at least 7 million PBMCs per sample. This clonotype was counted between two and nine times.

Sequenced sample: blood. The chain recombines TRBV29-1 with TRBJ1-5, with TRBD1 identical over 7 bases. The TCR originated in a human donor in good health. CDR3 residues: CSVGRGDQPQHF. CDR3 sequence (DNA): TGCAGCGTTGGCAGGGGGGATCAGCCCCAGCATTTT.